Below are 26 T cell receptor beta chains sequenced from a single sample in a study of lymphopenia after photon versus proton radiotherapy (dated 2019 in TCRdb). The library was made by the immunoSEQ multiplex PCR assay. The table was pulled from immuneACCESS by TCRdb, which kept in-frame rearrangements only. Such tables lose some clones; where checked, under half of the loss comes from unresolved V genes, and the rest has no known cause. For this sample there are 50,000 to 75,000 clones; 86% appear just once. Approximately 2.2% of the sample is held by the ten biggest clonotypes. The source material was peripheral blood, sampled from a patient treated with photon-based radiotherapy. The receptors stem from a man in his forties or fifties with gastric cancer.

The chain carries TRBV9 and TRBJ1-2; no clear D gene. The ends were cut back, 2 bases at V and 1 base at J, with 15 bases in the middle. The CDR3 contains 16 residues. Germline lookup yields CDR1 SGDLS and CDR2 YYNGEE. CDR3 sequence (DNA): TGTGCCAGCAGCGTTATTCCTGCAGGTCTTAACTATGGCTACACCTTC. This codes for CASSVIPAGLNYGYTF.

J is TRBJ1-1 and V is TRBV2; the D is unclear. The germline CDR1 and CDR2 sequences are SNHLY and FYNNEI. This CDR3 spans 15 amino acids. V gave up 0 bases and J gave up 0 bases, with 8 bases separating them. CDR3 coding DNA: TGTGCCAGCAGTGAAGCCATTTGGGTGAACACTGAAGCTTTCTTT. This sequence encodes CASSEAIWVNTEAFF.

This clone was counted a single time. The gene calls are TRBV7-2 and TRBJ2-2; no clear D gene. V lost 5 bases and J 7 bases, leaving 8 bases between the germline ends. The CDR3 length is 12 residues. Germline assignment: CDR1 SGHTA and CDR2 FQGNSA. The CDR3 bases are TGTGCCAGCAGCCCAAGTTTCGGGGAGCTGTTTTTT. Its translation is CASSPSFGELFF.

The chain uses TRBV27 and TRBJ1-4; 9 bases agree with TRBD1. Losses at the gene ends were 5 bases for V and 6 bases for J; bases not matched to a gene: 7. The CDR3 contains 15 residues. The germline V gene has CDR1 MNHEY and CDR2 SMNVEV (reference sequence). DNA for the CDR3: TGTGCCAGCAGTCGAGAAGGGACAGGGCATGAAAAACTGTTTTTT. Encoded protein: CASSREGTGHEKLFF.

The V and J genes are TRBV19 and TRBJ2-7, with D perhaps matching TRBD2 (6 bases). Germline-derived CDR1 and CDR2 are LNHDA and SQIVND (reference sequence). Trimming left V 3 bases short and J 6 bases short, with 12 bases between. The CDR3 length is 13 residues. The CDR3 loop reads CASSIGGEIEQYF. The DNA for the CDR3 is TGTGCCAGTAGTATCGGCGGGGAGATCGAGCAGTACTTC.

The rearrangement links TRBV5-4 to TRBJ1-2; TRBD1 matches at 7 bases. Per the germline V gene, CDR1 is SGHNT and CDR2 is YYREEE (reference sequence). Trimming took 3 bases from V and 4 from J; bases not matched to a gene: 9. CDR3 size: 15 residues. The CDR3 DNA is TGTGCCAGCAGCTCCGCCACAGGGGAAACCTATGGCTACACCTTC. This encodes CASSSATGETYGYTF. The variable domain in full, with the rest retrieved from reference TRBV5-4 and TRBJ1-2, is ETGVTQSPTHLIKTRGQQVTLRCSSQSGHNTVSWYQQALGQGPQFIFQYYREEENGRGNFPPRFSGLQFPNYSSELNVNALELDDSALYLCASSSATGETYGYTFGSGTRLTVV.

This chain links TRBV6-6 with TRBJ1-1; 9 bases match TRBD1. Trimming at V came to 5 bases and at J to 1 base, leaving 5 bases not matched to a gene. The CDR3 runs 15 residues. Germline V CDR1 and CDR2: MNHNY, SVGAGI (reference sequence). CDR3 region: CASSRPGQGNTEAFF. DNA for the CDR3: TGTGCCAGCAGTCGGCCGGGACAGGGGAACACTGAAGCTTTCTTT.

The CDR3 DNA sequence: TGTGCCAGCAGCTTTGGTGGGGGACCCTCCTACGAGCAGTACTTC. Its protein is CASSFGGGPSYEQYF. The V call is TRBV5-5, the J call TRBJ2-7; D is possibly TRBD1 or TRBD2 (5 bases each). Trimming left V 2 bases short and J 0 bases short, with 12 bases between. The CDR3 totals 15 residues. Germline V CDR1 and CDR2: SGHKS, YYEKEE (reference sequence). The complete variable domain, with remaining parts taken from reference TRBV5-5 and TRBJ2-7, reads DAGVTQSPTHLIKTRGQQVTLRCSPISGHKSVSWYQQVLGQGPQFIFQYYEKEERGRGNFPDRFSARQFPNYSSELNVNALLLGDSALYLCASSFGGGPSYEQYFGPGTRLTVT.

The rearrangement joins TRBV19 to TRBJ1-6; D ambiguous. In germline, CDR1 is LNHDA, CDR2 SQIVND (reference sequence). The ends were cut back, 3 bases at V and 7 bases at J, with 10 bases in the middle. The CDR3 runs to 14 residues. The chain's CDR3 is CASSIPVMNSPLHF. DNA for the CDR3: TGTGCCAGTAGTATCCCAGTCATGAATTCACCCCTCCACTTT.

This chain links TRBV6-1 with TRBJ1-5; 11 bases are a match to TRBD1. Germline-derived CDR1 and CDR2 are MNHNS and SASEGT. J was trimmed by 6 bases and V by 4 bases; bases with no gene match: 5. The CDR3 covers 15 residues. CDR3 region: CASSVDRGLGQPQHF. CDR3 DNA: TGTGCCAGCAGTGTGGACAGGGGGCTTGGTCAGCCCCAGCATTTT.

This chain links TRBV23-1 with TRBJ2-1; 7 nucleotides line up with TRBD1. TRBV23-1 is identified as an open reading frame with a role that is uncertain. With V trimmed by 2 bases and J by 3 bases, 4 bases remained unmatched. The CDR3 spans 15 residues. In DNA form, the CDR3 reads TGCGCCAGCAGTCAAAGGGGACAGAACTACAATGAGCAGTTCTTC. Residues: CASSQRGQNYNEQFF.

The CDR3 DNA follows: TGTGCCAGCAGTGAAGGGGGGACCGGATCGGGCTACACCTTC. It specifies CASSEGGTGSGYTF. The rearrangement uses TRBV2 and TRBJ1-2; maybe TRBD1 (5 bases). V was clipped by 1 base and J by 8 bases, with 14 bases between them. From germline, CDR1 is SNHLY and CDR2 FYNNEI. This CDR3 contains 14 residues.

The J gene is TRBJ2-5, the V gene TRBV11-2; D is uncertain. The V end lost 1 base, the J end lost 5 bases, and 11 bases lay between the germline ends. CDR3 length: 14 amino acids. The V gene's germline CDR1 is SGHAT and CDR2 FQNNGV. The CDR3 protein is CASSLVPDIETQYF. The DNA of the CDR3 is TGTGCCAGCAGCTTAGTTCCAGACATCGAGACCCAGTACTTC.

The V gene is TRBV5-4, the J gene TRBJ2-5, with 12 bases fitting TRBD2. In germline, CDR1 is SGHNT, CDR2 YYREEE (reference sequence). This CDR3 is built from 18 residues. Trimming removed 0 bases from V and 5 bases from J; junction bases left unmatched: 11. CDR3 protein: CASSLAEASGGAGETQYF. The CDR3 DNA is TGTGCCAGCAGCTTGGCTGAGGCTAGCGGGGGGGCCGGGGAGACCCAGTACTTC.

The chain combines TRBV7-2 with TRBJ1-1; D not resolved. The CDR3 is 12 amino acids. Germline V gives CDR1 SGHTA, CDR2 FQGNSA. V was shortened by 2 bases and J by 11 bases, with 12 bases between the two germline ends. The DNA for the CDR3 is TGTGCCAGCAGCTTAAGGAATACTAGGGCTTTCTTT. Amino acid sequence: CASSLRNTRAFF. Drawing the rest from reference TRBV7-2 and TRBJ1-1, the complete variable domain is GAGVSQSPSNKVTEKGKDVELRCDPISGHTALYWYRQSLGQGLEFLIYFQGNSAPDKSGLPSDRFSAERTGGSVSTLTIQRTQQEDSAVYLCASSLRNTRAFFGQGTRLTVV.

The chain has TRBV9 and TRBJ2-4; D ambiguous. Per the germline V gene, CDR1 is SGDLS and CDR2 is YYNGEE. V lost 4 bases to trimming and J lost 2 bases, with 7 bases between them. The CDR3 consists of 13 residues. The CDR3 is CASSPETKNIQYF. The DNA of the CDR3 is TGTGCCAGCAGCCCCGAAACCAAAAACATTCAGTACTTC.

The rearrangement uses TRBV5-4 and TRBJ1-6; D remains ambiguous. Trimming pared 1 base from V and 9 bases from J, leaving 11 bases between. CDR1 is SGHNT, CDR2 YYREEE, per germline (reference sequence). The CDR3 runs to 14 residues. Here the CDR3 DNA reads TGTGCCAGCAGCTTGCGTCAGCTCGGTTCACCCCTCCACTTT. The encoded protein is CASSLRQLGSPLHF.

Points on this clone: The same CDR3 is also encoded by other DNA sequences in this sample. The V and J genes are TRBV5-5 and TRBJ2-7, with 12 bases that match TRBD1. The CDR3 spans 14 residues. With 4 bases clipped from V and 4 bases from J, the junction kept 3 bases outside the gene matches. Germline loops: CDR1 SGHKS, CDR2 YYEKEE (reference sequence). CDR3 region: CASSLGQGAYEQYF. The CDR3 coding sequence is TGTGCCAGCAGCCTGGGACAGGGGGCATACGAGCAGTACTTC.

The chain has TRBV5-1 and TRBJ1-2, with a weak D call TRBD1 (5 bases). Germline V lookup: CDR1 SGHRS, CDR2 YFSETQ. CDR3 length: 12 residues. The ends were cut back, 3 bases at V and 14 bases at J, with 17 bases in the middle. CDR3 nucleotide sequence: TGCGCCAGCAGCTCGACTCGGGACCGGGGGACCTTC. This translates into CASSSTRDRGTF.

The V gene is TRBV28, the J gene TRBJ1-4, with D uncertain. V lost 8 bases, J lost 2 bases, and 12 bases lay in between. The length of the CDR3 is 14 residues. From germline, CDR1 is MDHEN and CDR2 SYDVKM. The CDR3 here is CASRLWRTNEKLFF. The DNA of the CDR3 is TGTGCCAGCCGCCTTTGGCGGACTAATGAAAAACTGTTTTTT.

The genes are TRBV2 and TRBJ2-2, with 8 bases identical to TRBD1. The V segment lost 6 bases and the J segment 9 bases; nucleotides outside the gene matches: 12. The length of the CDR3 is 15 residues. Germline CDR1 SNHLY, CDR2 FYNNEI. CDR3 sequence reads: CASSQDRVKRRELFF. The CDR3 region has the DNA TGTGCCAGCAGCCAGGACAGGGTCAAGAGGAGGGAGCTGTTTTTT.

The rearrangement links TRBV4-2 to TRBJ1-5; TRBD1 might be the D (6 bases). This CDR3 has 15 residues. Germline V gives CDR1 LGHNA, CDR2 YNFKEQ. Trimming took off 1 base at V and 1 base at J, with 8 bases between the two ends. CDR3 loop: CASSQGGGSNQPQHF. The CDR3 DNA sequence: TGTGCCAGCAGCCAAGGGGGGGGCAGCAATCAGCCCCAGCATTTT.

The chain uses TRBV6-5 and TRBJ2-3; 7 bases agree with TRBD1. V trimming: 5 bases; J trimming: 6 bases; junction bases outside the gene matches: 5. The CDR3 is made up of 13 amino acids. Germline V gene sequence: CDR1 MNHEY, CDR2 SVGAGI. The chain's CDR3 is CASSTGTDDTQYF. CDR3 nucleotides: TGTGCCAGCAGTACTGGGACAGATGATACGCAGTATTTT.

The J gene is TRBJ2-1, the V gene TRBV7-2; the match to TRBD2 covers 10 bases. V was clipped by 1 base and J by 7 bases; unmatched bases: 4. This CDR3 has 15 residues. Germline V lookup: CDR1 SGHTA, CDR2 FQGNSA. The CDR3 DNA reads as TGTGCCAGCAGCTTAGAAGCGGGGGGGCGTAATGAGCAGTTCTTC. This sequence encodes CASSLEAGGRNEQFF.

The V call is TRBV9, the J call TRBJ2-5; 14 bases are shared with TRBD2. The CDR3 consists of 16 residues. The V gene's germline CDR1 is SGDLS and CDR2 YYNGEE. Trimming cost V 3 bases and J 1 base; bases outside gene matches: 2. The CDR3, as DNA: TGTGCCAGCAGCGCTGGGACTAGCGGGGGCCAAGAGACCCAGTACTTC. The encoded protein is CASSAGTSGGQETQYF.

This chain joins TRBV10-2 and TRBJ1-3; the D is unclear. The CDR3 contains 17 residues. V shed 4 bases and J shed 0 bases, with 16 bases lying between them. Germline lookup yields CDR1 WSHSY and CDR2 SAAADI. CDR3 region: CASSARMSRSSGNTIYF. The DNA of the CDR3 is TGCGCCAGCAGTGCCAGGATGTCTCGTAGCTCTGGAAACACCATATATTTT.